This is a list of T cell receptor beta chains from one sample in a study of glioma-infiltrating T cells. TCRdb fed the multiplex PCR reads into MiXCR, producing one record per CDR3 protein. The data contain about 10,000 distinct CDR3 sequences, approximately 57% of them singletons. The sample comprised glioma tissue, nonneoplastic brain tissue, or PBMCs (not recorded which). The receptor set was obtained from a human donor with low-grade glioma or glioblastoma, undergoing nonglioma brain surgery, or in good health (not recorded which). CDR3s include the opening cysteine and the closing phenylalanine or tryptophan. The D gene is left open where the match is weak. Clone size is given for some rows only: seen once, a few or many times, or a class if the clone is expanded.

>TRBD1|TRBJ2-1|-|TRBV6-2/TRBV6-3
CASSYSDGAGTVPYNEQFF
TGTGCCAGCAGTTACTCGGACGGTGCTGGGACAGTCCCCTACAATGAGCAGTTCTTC
>-|TRBJ2-2|medium-sized|TRBV12-3/TRBV12-4
CASSFERNTGELFF
TGTGCCAGCAGTTTCGAAAGAAACACCGGGGAGCTGTTTTTT
>-|TRBJ2-7|many|TRBV3-1
CASSHGEEQYF
TGTGCCAGCAGCCACGGCGAGGAGCAGTACTTC
>-|TRBJ1-1|-|TRBV25-1
CSSSPTGSVTEAFF
TGTTCTAGCAGTCCTACAGGGAGTGTGACTGAGGCTTTCTTT
>-|TRBJ2-1|once|TRBV4-1
CPSSQDQSVDNDQFF
TGCCCCAGCAGCCAAGACCAATCGGTGGACAATGACCAGTTCTTC
>-|TRBJ2-7|many|TRBV5-6
CASRTTQKPYEQYF
TGTGCCAGCAGAACTACCCAGAAACCCTACGAGCAGTACTTC
>-|TRBJ1-5|-|TRBV3-1
CASRGRVCNQPQHF
TGTGCCAGCAGAGGCAGGGTGTGCAATCAGCCACAGCATTTT
>-|TRBJ1-1|-|TRBV20-1
CSAHDMGGAGTEAFF
TGCAGTGCACATGATATGGGGGGCGCGGGGACTGAAGCTTTCTTT
>-|TRBJ2-1|-|TRBV7-2
CASSRLSCNEQFF
TGTGCCAGCAGCCGGTTAAGTTGCAATGAGCAGTTCTTC
>-|TRBJ1-5|-|TRBV2
CASTETGQSNHPQHF
TGTGCCAGCACTGAAACCGGACAGTCCAATCATCCCCAGCATTTT
>-|TRBJ1-2|-|TRBV29-1
CSLETVERGYTF
TGCAGCTTGGAAACTGTGGAGCGCGGCTACACCTTC
>TRBD1|TRBJ2-7|-|TRBV6-1
CATMTNGTGNNEQYF
TGTGCCACCATGACCAATGGGACAGGGAATAACGAGCAGTACTTC
>-|TRBJ2-1|many|TRBV3-1
CASSQRLNPDYEQFF
TGTGCCAGCAGCCAACGACTCAACCCGGACTATGAGCAGTTCTTC
>-|TRBJ2-1|medium-sized|TRBV6-1
CASSFHGQGPYNEQFF
TGTGCCAGCAGTTTCCATGGACAAGGGCCCTACAATGAGCAGTTCTTC
>TRBD1|TRBJ1-2|few|TRBV30
CAWRFNRGLRGYTF
TGTGCCTGGAGGTTCAACAGGGGACTGCGTGGCTACACCTTC
>-|TRBJ2-5|many|TRBV7-9
CASSPLDGTQYF
TGTGCCAGCAGCCCTCTAGATGGGACCCAGTACTTC
>-|TRBJ1-5|medium-sized|TRBV3-1
CASRARVCNQPQHF
TGTGCCAGCAGAGCCAGGGTGTGCAATCAGCCCCAGCATTTT
>TRBD2|TRBJ2-2|-|TRBV20-1
CSAGPPLAENTGKLFF
TGCAGTGCCGGTCCCCCACTAGCGGAGAACACCGGAAAGCTGTTTTTT
>-|TRBJ2-7|-|TRBV27
CASSYDPARHEQYF
TGTGCCAGCAGTTACGACCCGGCACGCCACGAGCAGTACTTC
>TRBD1|TRBJ1-4|many|TRBV2
CASRPGQGATIVERLFF
TGTGCCAGCAGACCAGGACAGGGGGCCACCATAGTCGAAAGACTGTTTTTT
>-|TRBJ1-5|-|TRBV29-1
CSVEEQPNQPQHF
TGCAGCGTTGAAGAGCAACCGAATCAGCCCCAGCATTTT
>-|TRBJ2-1|many|TRBV29-1
CSVLLDDKQFF
TGCAGCGTTCTCTTGGACGATAAGCAGTTCTTC
>-|TRBJ1-5|-|TRBV19
CASSMAGFGSNHPQHF
TGTGCCAGTAGTATGGCCGGATTTGGCAGCAATCATCCCCAGCATTTT
>-|TRBJ2-5|-|TRBV2
CASSEARGSETQYF
TGTGCCAGCAGTGAAGCCAGGGGATCAGAGACCCAGTACTTC
>-|TRBJ1-1|-|TRBV9
CARSQGETEALF
TGTGCCAGATCACAGGGTGAAACTGAAGCTTTATTT
>-|TRBJ2-5|-|TRBV7-9
CASSLALSRGEQETHYF
TGTGCCAGCAGCTTAGCCCTATCCAGGGGGGAGCAAGAGACCCACTACTTC
>TRBD2|TRBJ2-7|once|TRBV6-1
CASSKLAGVSYEQYF
TGTGCCAGCAGTAAACTAGCGGGAGTCTCCTACGAGCAGTACTTC